This T cell receptor (beta chain) was identified in a study of shared clonotypes between healthy human individuals. As for the study in general: The study enrolled two women and a few men aged 18 to 49.

The unsorted samples took tens of millions of PBMCs to get genomic DNA. Genomic DNA belonging to each subset was distributed in equal measure over several immunoSEQ plates. Some clones are missing from TCRdb's copy, which holds only in-frame ones; the method was immunoSEQ multiplex PCR. The table records 450,000 to 500,000 clones, about 82% of them present only once. Losses at the gene ends were 5 bases for V and 8 bases for J; bases not matched to a gene: 10. The CDR3 totals 16 residues. CDR1 is MNHNY and CDR2 is SVGAGI in the germline V gene (reference sequence). The receptor was isolated from a woman aged 40 to 55 in good health. Some clones in this sample may be carry-over from other donors' samples. Sequencing was performed on PBMCs. This chain uses TRBV6-6 with TRBJ1-5; the match to TRBD1 covers 12 bases. The CDR3 reads CASSPPGTGGTEPQHF. CDR3 DNA sequence: TGTGCCAGCAGTCCGCCCGGGACAGGGGGCACTGAGCCCCAGCATTTT.